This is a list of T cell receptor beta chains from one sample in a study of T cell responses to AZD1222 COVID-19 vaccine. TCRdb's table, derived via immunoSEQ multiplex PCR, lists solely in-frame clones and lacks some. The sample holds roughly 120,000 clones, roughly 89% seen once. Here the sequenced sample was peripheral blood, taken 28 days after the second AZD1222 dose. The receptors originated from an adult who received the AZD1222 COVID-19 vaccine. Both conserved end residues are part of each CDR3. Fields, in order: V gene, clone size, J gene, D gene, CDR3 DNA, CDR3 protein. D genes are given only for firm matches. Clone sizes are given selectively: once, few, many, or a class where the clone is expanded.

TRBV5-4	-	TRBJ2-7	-	TGTGCCAGCAGCTTGTTCTACGAGCAGTACTTC	CASSLFYEQYF
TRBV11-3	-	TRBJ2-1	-	TGTGCCAGCAGCTTAGGGTGGGGTGAGCAGTTCTTC	CASSLGWGEQFF
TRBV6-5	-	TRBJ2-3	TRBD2	TGTGCCAGCAGTCTTAGCGGGACCACAGATACGCAGTATTTT	CASSLSGTTDTQYF
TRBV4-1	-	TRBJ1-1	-	TGCGCCAGCAGCCAAGAGTTCTCGACAGTGAACACTGAAGCTTTCTTT	CASSQEFSTVNTEAFF
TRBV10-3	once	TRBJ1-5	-	TGTGCCATCAGTAGGGATGGCAATCAGCCCCAGCATTTT	CAISRDGNQPQHF
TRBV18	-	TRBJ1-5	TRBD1	TGTGCCAGCTCTCCGGGACAGGGGTTGAGCAATCAGCCCCAGCATTTT	CASSPGQGLSNQPQHF
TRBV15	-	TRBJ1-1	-	TGTGCCACCAGGGAGACTGAAATGAACACTGAAGCTTTCTTT	CATRETEMNTEAFF
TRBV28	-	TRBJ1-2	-	TGTGCCCCCCCTCGCCCCCCCAGGGACCCTACCCATCAAAACTATGGCTACACCTTC	CAPPRPPRDPTHQNYGYTF
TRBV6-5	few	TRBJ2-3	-	TGTGCCAGCAGGATGACAGGTCCAAGCACAGATACGCAGTATTTT	CASRMTGPSTDTQYF
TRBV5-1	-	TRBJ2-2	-	TGCGCCAGCAGCTTTACCAGAACGGCGGACACCGGGGAGCTGTTTTTT	CASSFTRTADTGELFF
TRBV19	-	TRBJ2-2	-	TGTGCCAGTAGTATAGAAGGGACGGGGACCCTAAACACCGGGGAGCTGTTTTTT	CASSIEGTGTLNTGELFF
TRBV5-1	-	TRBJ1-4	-	TGCGCCAGCAGCTTTGGCAGGATTAATGAAAAACTGTTTTTT	CASSFGRINEKLFF
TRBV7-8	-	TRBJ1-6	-	TGTGCCAGCAGCAGTTTAAGGACAGCCTCACCCCTCCACTTT	CASSSLRTASPLHF
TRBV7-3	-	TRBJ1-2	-	TGTGCCAGCAGCTTAACCCACGGACAGTACTATGGCTACACCTTC	CASSLTHGQYYGYTF
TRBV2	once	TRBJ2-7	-	TGTGCCAGCAGTGATTACCTCGGATGGAGCTCCTACGAGCAGTACTTC	CASSDYLGWSSYEQYF
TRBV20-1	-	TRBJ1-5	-	TGCAGTGCTAGTGCCGTTCAGGGAGATAGCAATCAGCCCCAGCATTTT	CSASAVQGDSNQPQHF
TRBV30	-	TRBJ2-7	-	TGTGCCTGGAGAGGTCGTGGACAGTCGTTCTCCCTATACGAGCAGTACTTC	CAWRGRGQSFSLYEQYF
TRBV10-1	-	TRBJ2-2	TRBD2	TGCGCCAGCCGAGGGGAGGGCACCGGGGAGCTGTTTTTT	CASRGEGTGELFF
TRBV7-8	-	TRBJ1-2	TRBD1	TGTGCCAGCAGCTCTATGGGGGCCGGGACAGCTTCGTATGGCTACACCTTC	CASSSMGAGTASYGYTF
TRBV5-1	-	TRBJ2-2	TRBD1	TGCGCCAGCAGCTTGGCGGCGGACAGGGCCCCGCTGGACACCGGGGAGCTGTTTTTT	CASSLAADRAPLDTGELFF
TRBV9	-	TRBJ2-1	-	TGTGCCAGCAGCGTAGTGGGGGCCCCCTCCTACAATGAGCAGTTCTTC	CASSVVGAPSYNEQFF
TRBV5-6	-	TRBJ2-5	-	TGTGCCAGCAGCTCTCGGGGGCAGGGGTACCAAGAGACCCAGTACTTC	CASSSRGQGYQETQYF
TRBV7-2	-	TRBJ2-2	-	TGTGCCAGCAGCCTCTCGGCAGCGAACACCGGGGAGCTGTTTTTT	CASSLSAANTGELFF
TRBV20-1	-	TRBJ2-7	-	TGCAGTGCTGAATCTGTGGACGAGCAGTACTTC	CSAESVDEQYF
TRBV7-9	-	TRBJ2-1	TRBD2	TGTGCCAGCAGCTTAACTAGCGGGCGTAATGAGCAGTTCTTC	CASSLTSGRNEQFF
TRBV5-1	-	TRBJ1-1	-	TGCGCCAGCAGCTTGGCCAACACTGAAGCTTTCTTT	CASSLANTEAFF
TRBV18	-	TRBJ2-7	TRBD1	TGTGCCAGCTCCCGCATCGACAGGGGGAAAATCGGTGGGATGGACTTC	CASSRIDRGKIGGMDF
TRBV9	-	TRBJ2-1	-	TGTGCCAGCAGCGTTAGCGGTACTGTCTCCTACAATGAGCAGTTCTTC	CASSVSGTVSYNEQFF
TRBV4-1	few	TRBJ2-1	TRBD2	TGCGCCAGCAGCCGACTAGCGGGGGCGGGCAATGAGCAGTTCTTC	CASSRLAGAGNEQFF
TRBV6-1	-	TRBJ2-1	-	TGTGCCAGCAGTGAAAGTTTTGGGACTCTCTACAATGAGCAGTTCTTC	CASSESFGTLYNEQFF
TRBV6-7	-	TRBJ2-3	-	TGTGCCAGACACCATACGCAGTATTTT	CARHHTQYF
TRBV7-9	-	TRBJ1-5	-	TGTGCCAGCAGATCAGGGGATGGCAATCAGCCCCAGCATTTT	CASRSGDGNQPQHF
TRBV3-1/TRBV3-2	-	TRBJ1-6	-	TGTGCCAGCAGCCTTCTAGACAGCGACTCACCCCTCCACTTT	CASSLLDSDSPLHF
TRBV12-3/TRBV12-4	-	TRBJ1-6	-	TGTGCCAGCAGTTTCGACAGGAATTCACCCCTCCACTTT	CASSFDRNSPLHF
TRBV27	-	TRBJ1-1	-	TGTGCCAGCAGTTCCCCCGGCAGGGGAGGAACTGAAGCTTTCTTT	CASSSPGRGGTEAFF
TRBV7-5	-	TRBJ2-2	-	TGTGCCAGAAGCTTAACCCCTAGCGGGAGAAGGGTGGAGCTGTTTTTT	CARSLTPSGRRVELFF
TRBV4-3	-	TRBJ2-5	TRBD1	TGCGCCAGCAGCCAGAGGACAGGACGAGGGGCCCAGTACTTC	CASSQRTGRGAQYF
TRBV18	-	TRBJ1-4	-	TGTGCCAGCTCACCCACGACCCCAACAACTAATGAAAAACTGTTTTTT	CASSPTTPTTNEKLFF
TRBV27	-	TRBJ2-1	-	TGTGCCAGCAGTTTCCTAGCCCATGAGCAGTTCTTC	CASSFLAHEQFF
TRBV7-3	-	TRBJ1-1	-	TGTGCCAGCAGCTTTAAGAGGGAGACTGAAGCTTTCTTT	CASSFKRETEAFF
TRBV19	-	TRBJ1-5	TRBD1	TGTGCCAGTAGTCCAGGACAGGGCAGCAATCAGCCCCAGCATTTT	CASSPGQGSNQPQHF
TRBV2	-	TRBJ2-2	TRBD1	TGTGCCAGCAGCAGGACAGGGGGCGGGGAGCTGTTTTTT	CASSRTGGGELFF
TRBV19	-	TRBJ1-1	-	TGTGCCAGTAGTATGTGGGGGGCCACTGAAGCTTTCTTT	CASSMWGATEAFF
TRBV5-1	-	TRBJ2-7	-	TGCGCCAGCAGCTCCGAGGGTCCCGCATCCTACGAGCAGTACTTC	CASSSEGPASYEQYF
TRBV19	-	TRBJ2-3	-	TGTGCCAGTAGTATTTTTGGGGGGCGAGATACGCAGTATTTT	CASSIFGGRDTQYF
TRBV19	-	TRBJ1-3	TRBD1	TGTGCCAGTAGTGCTACCGGGACAGGGTTTGCCGGAAACACCATATATTTT	CASSATGTGFAGNTIYF
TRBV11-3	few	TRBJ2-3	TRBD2	TGTGCCAGCAGCTTAGAAGCGGGGGCGATCTCTAGCACAGATACGCAGTATTTT	CASSLEAGAISSTDTQYF
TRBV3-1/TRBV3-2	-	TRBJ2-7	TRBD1	TGTGCCAGCAGCCGACAGGGGCCACTGGAGCAGTACTTC	CASSRQGPLEQYF
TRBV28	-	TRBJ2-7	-	TGTGCCAGCAGTTTATTCGACAAGGGCCCCTACGAGCAGTACTTC	CASSLFDKGPYEQYF
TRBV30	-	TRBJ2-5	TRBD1	TGTGCCTGGGATACAGGGGCCCAGGAGACCCAGTACTTC	CAWDTGAQETQYF
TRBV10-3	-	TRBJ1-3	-	TGTGCCATCAGTGCAGATATGGGGGACCGAAACACCATATATTTT	CAISADMGDRNTIYF
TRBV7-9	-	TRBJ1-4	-	TGTGCCAGCAGCTTTAGGGTAGGGGAAAAACTGTTTTTT	CASSFRVGEKLFF
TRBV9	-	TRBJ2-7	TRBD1	TGTGCCAGCAGCGTGGCCCCGGGACAGACCTACGAGCAGTACTTC	CASSVAPGQTYEQYF